The 29 T cell receptor beta chains reported below all come from one sample, sequenced in a study of T cells in Graves' hyperthyroidism and ophthalmopathy. There were TCR beta CDR3 regions amplified from RNA transcripts. HTBI primers drove first-round RT-PCR of the TCR CDR3. TCRdb re-called the multiplex PCR reads with MiXCR, one entry per CDR3 protein. The data show 750,000 to 950,000 distinct CDR3 sequences, roughly 40% seen once. The sequenced material came from blood. The receptor source for this set is a man between 18 and 29 years old with Graves' hyperthyroidism.

The rearrangement links TRBV7-9 to TRBJ2-5; D gene uncertain. From germline, CDR1 is SEHNR and CDR2 FQNEAQ (reference sequence). The CDR3 has 15 amino acids. V lost 8 bases and J 5 bases, leaving 21 bases between the germline ends. The CDR3 loop is CASSSTRSVGETQYF. CDR3 sequence (DNA): TGTGCCAGCTCTTCGACCCGATCAGTTGGGGAGACCCAGTACTTC.

CDR3 loop: CASSYRGDYEQYF. The CDR3 coding sequence is TGTGCCAGCAGTTACCGGGGGGACTACGAGCAGTACTTC. This chain joins TRBV6-5 and TRBJ2-7; TRBD2 matches at 7 bases. Trimming cost V 2 bases and J 3 bases; bases outside gene matches: 1. Germline V gives CDR1 MNHEY, CDR2 SVGAGI. CDR3 length equals 13 residues.

Details on this clonotype: Just one base apart from a much larger clone, this may be a read error. V is TRBV19 and J is TRBJ1-6; D is uncertain. The CDR3 has 16 amino acids. The germline gives CDR1 LNHDA, CDR2 SQIVND (reference sequence). Trimming pared 6 bases from V and 7 bases from J, leaving 19 bases between. The CDR3 DNA is TGTGCCAGTAGGTCTGGGCACCAGGCCGTCAATTCACCCCTCCACTTT. Amino acid sequence: CASRSGHQAVNSPLHF. The full variable domain, its missing parts supplied by reference TRBV19 and TRBJ1-6, is DGGITQSPKYLFRKEGQNVTLSCEQNLNHDAMYWYRQDPGQGLRLIYYSQIVNDFQKGDIAEGYSVSREKKESFPLTVTSAQKNPTAFYLCASRSGHQAVNSPLHFGNGTRLTVT.

This clonotype was counted between two and nine times. The chain combines TRBV7-8 with TRBJ1-3; TRBD1 aligns across 7 bases. V trimming: 3 bases; J trimming: 2 bases; junction bases outside the gene matches: 1. The CDR3 loop spans 14 amino acids. Germline loops: CDR1 SGHVS, CDR2 FQNEAQ. The CDR3 loop reads CASSFTGAGNTIYF. CDR3 bases: TGTGCCAGCAGCTTTACAGGGGCTGGAAACACCATATATTTT.

There are many counts of this clonotype. This chain uses TRBV7-7 with TRBJ2-7, with a tentative D call TRBD2 (5 bases). This CDR3 has 13 residues. V was clipped by 4 bases and J by 5 bases, with 12 bases between them. Germline loops: CDR1 SSHAT, CDR2 FNYEAQ (reference sequence). The CDR3 loop reads CASSSGIGNEQYF. CDR3 bases: TGTGCCAGCAGCTCGGGGATCGGGAACGAGCAGTACTTC.

Worth noting for this clonotype: Sequence at one end of the junction differs from germline and may be a read error. The chain recombines TRBV10-3 with TRBJ1-1; D is possibly TRBD1 (6 bases). The V gene's germline CDR1 is ENHRY and CDR2 SYGVKD. CDR3 length equals 15 residues. CDR3 DNA: TGTGCCAGCAGTTATGGGCCAGGGGCTTGGGGTGAAGCTTTCTTT. Protein product: CASSYGPGAWGEAFF.

The chain couples TRBV4-1 to TRBJ2-7, with 10 bases identical to TRBD2. The ends lost 2 bases at V and 3 bases at J; junction bases unmatched: 4. The germline gives CDR1 MGHRA, CDR2 YSYEKL. The CDR3 has 15 amino acids. The CDR3 here is CASSQSGLADYEQYF. CDR3 DNA sequence: TGCGCCAGCAGCCAATCTGGACTAGCGGACTACGAGCAGTACTTC.

V usage is TRBV2 and J usage is TRBJ2-2; D possibly corresponds to TRBD2 (6 bases). There are 12 residues in the CDR3. The ends were cut back, 8 bases at V and 7 bases at J, with 11 bases in the middle. Per germline, CDR1 SNHLY and CDR2 FYNNEI. The CDR3 region has the DNA TGTGCCAGCCAGTGGCGGGACGGGGAGCTGTTTTTT. Translated, it gives CASQWRDGELFF.

This rearrangement joins TRBV19 to TRBJ2-7; D possibly corresponds to TRBD1 (6 bases). The CDR3 is made up of 12 amino acids. The germline V gene encodes CDR1 LNHDA and CDR2 SQIVND (reference sequence). Trimming cost V 0 bases and J 6 bases, with 6 bases left between them. The CDR3 nucleotides are TGTGCCAGTAGTATAGAAGGGGGCGAGCAGTACTTC. The encoded protein is CASSIEGGEQYF.

This chain connects TRBV14 to TRBJ1-4, with a tentative D call TRBD1 (6 bases). This CDR3 contains 16 residues. Germline lookup yields CDR1 SGHDN and CDR2 FVKESK. V lost 1 base, J lost 3 bases, and 12 bases lay in between. CDR3: CASSQVWGAANEKLFF. Written as DNA, the CDR3 is TGTGCCAGCAGCCAAGTGTGGGGGGCGGCTAATGAAAAACTGTTTTTT.

This chain's CDR3 is CASSGWTGEITEAFF. The CDR3 DNA reads as TGTGCCAGCAGCGGTTGGACAGGGGAGATCACTGAAGCTTTCTTT. V gene TRBV7-9 combines with J gene TRBJ1-1; 9 bases are shared with TRBD1. The CDR3 covers 15 residues. Per germline, CDR1 SEHNR and CDR2 FQNEAQ (reference sequence). Trimming removed 5 bases from V and 4 bases from J; junction bases left unmatched: 8. The full variable domain, its missing parts supplied by reference TRBV7-9 and TRBJ1-1, is DTGVSQNPRHKITKRGQNVTFRCDPISEHNRLYWYRQTLGQGPEFLTYFQNEAQLEKSRLLSDRFSAERPKGSFSTLEIQRTEQGDSAMYLCASSGWTGEITEAFFGQGTRLTVV.

The chain combines TRBV7-9 with TRBJ1-5; D is ambiguous. Germline V gene sequence: CDR1 SEHNR, CDR2 FQNEAQ (reference sequence). The V and J ends lost 5 bases and 7 bases respectively, with 21 bases between them. The CDR3 spans 16 residues. CDR3 residues: CASSNRSIGYEQPQHF. In DNA form, the CDR3 reads TGTGCCAGCAGCAACCGGTCCATTGGCTACGAGCAGCCCCAGCATTTT.

This chain uses TRBV2 with TRBJ1-5, with 8 positions matching TRBD1. Germline V gene sequence: CDR1 SNHLY, CDR2 FYNNEI. V was clipped by 6 bases and J by 0 bases; unmatched bases: 7. This CDR3 spans 16 amino acids. For the CDR3, the DNA is TGTGCCAGCAGGACAGACAGGGGTAGTAGCAATCAGCCCCAGCATTTT. Translation: CASRTDRGSSNQPQHF.

This chain uses TRBV27 with TRBJ1-1, with D possibly matching TRBD1 (5 bases). Germline V gene data show CDR1 as MNHEY and CDR2 as SMNVEV (reference sequence). This CDR3 region has 12 residues. V lost 10 bases and J 3 bases, leaving 12 bases between the germline ends. The CDR3 DNA sequence: TGTGCCACGGGGGTGGGAGACACTGAAGCTTTCTTT. Translating gives CATGVGDTEAFF.

The chain couples TRBV7-2 to TRBJ1-2, with 12 bases identical to TRBD1. The J segment lost 4 bases and the V segment lost 0 bases, leaving 9 bases of the junction unmatched. This CDR3 region has 18 residues. The germline V gene encodes CDR1 SGHTA and CDR2 FQGNSA. The CDR3: CASSLAPGQGAESYGYTF. Written as DNA, the CDR3 is TGTGCCAGCAGCTTAGCCCCGGGACAGGGGGCGGAGAGCTATGGCTACACCTTC.

With respect to this clonotype: The germline gene is not matched at one end of the junction; a read error may be the cause. The V gene is TRBV13, the J gene TRBJ1-6; 9 positions match TRBD1. CDR3 size: 16 residues. CDR1 PRHDT and CDR2 FYEKMQ come from the germline V gene (reference sequence). CDR3 coding DNA: TGTGCCAGCAGCTTAGGCGGCGGGACAGGGTATTCACCCCCCCACTTT. This gives the protein CASSLGGGTGYSPPHF.

The chain employs TRBV14 and TRBJ2-7; TRBD2 agrees at 10 bases. After removal of 1 base from V and 5 bases from J, the junction contained 8 bases not matched to a gene. Germline CDR1 and CDR2: SGHDN and FVKESK. CDR3 length equals 16 residues. This CDR3 is CASSQGNLAGANEQYF. CDR3 coding DNA: TGTGCCAGCAGCCAAGGAAACCTAGCGGGGGCCAACGAGCAGTACTTC.

This chain connects TRBV15 to TRBJ1-1; 7 bases agree with TRBD1. Germline V gene lookup returns CDR1 LNHNV and CDR2 YYDKDF (reference sequence). After removal of 3 bases from V and 2 bases from J, the junction contained 9 bases not matched to a gene. The CDR3 loop spans 16 amino acids. CDR3 sequence: CATSSPQGQRNTEAFF. The CDR3 nucleotides read TGTGCCACCAGCAGTCCCCAGGGACAGCGTAACACTGAAGCTTTCTTT.

Only a few counts were recorded for this clonotype. V and J are TRBV6-2 or TRBV6-3 and TRBJ2-7; TRBD2 matches 8 bases. Germline lookup yields CDR1 MNHEY and CDR2 SVGEGT. The junction had 6 bases not matched to a gene; V was cut back by 5 bases and J by 3 bases. This CDR3 contains 14 residues. The DNA of the CDR3 is TGTGCCAGCAGTCGCCAGCGGGAGAGCTACGAGCAGTACTTC. Translated: CASSRQRESYEQYF.

This clonotype was counted ten times or more. The chain employs TRBV7-6 and TRBJ2-6; tentative D call: TRBD2 (5 bases). The CDR3 has 16 amino acids. Germline V gene data show CDR1 as SGHVS and CDR2 as FNYEAQ. The ends were cut back, 1 base at V and 0 bases at J, with 7 bases in the middle. CDR3 sequence: CASSLERGSGANVLTF. The CDR3 coding sequence is TGTGCCAGCAGCTTAGAACGGGGCTCTGGGGCCAACGTCCTGACTTTC.

This clonotype was seen repeatedly, ten times or more. V is TRBV10-3 and J is TRBJ2-7; 9 bases match TRBD1. The CDR3 consists of 16 residues. Per germline, CDR1 ENHRY and CDR2 SYGVKD. The V gene end was trimmed by 4 bases and the J gene end by 0 bases; junction bases not matched to a gene: 7. The DNA for the CDR3 is TGTGCCATCAGTGGGCGAGCGGGACAGGGCTCCTACGAGCAGTACTTC. The encoded protein is CAISGRAGQGSYEQYF.

This sequence joins TRBV10-3 and TRBJ1-5, with D tentatively TRBD1 (6 bases). Looked up from germline, CDR1 is ENHRY and CDR2 is SYGVKD. The CDR3 consists of 14 residues. V was clipped by 6 bases and J by 2 bases, with 11 bases between them. The CDR3 loop reads CAIRGAGGNQPQHF. The CDR3 DNA is TGTGCCATCAGGGGGGCAGGGGGCAATCAGCCCCAGCATTTT.

This clonotype has only one observation. The chain recombines TRBV10-2 with TRBJ1-5; D is possibly TRBD1 (5 bases). V gave up 0 bases and J gave up 11 bases, with 11 bases separating them. Germline CDR1 and CDR2: WSHSY and SAAADI. CDR3 length: 13 amino acids. The CDR3 DNA sequence: TGCGCCAGCAGTGAGTCAGAAGACAGAACCCAGCATTTT. Protein product: CASSESEDRTQHF.

The chain employs TRBV6-5 and TRBJ1-5; 8 nucleotides match TRBD1. Trimming cost V 3 bases and J 0 bases; bases outside gene matches: 7. Looked up from germline, CDR1 is MNHEY and CDR2 is SVGAGI. The CDR3 extends over 17 amino acids. The DNA of the CDR3 is TGTGCCAGCAGTTATCTCCCAGGGGGCTATAGCAATCAGCCCCAGCATTTT. Translated, it gives CASSYLPGGYSNQPQHF.

This clonotype was seen ten or more times. The rearrangement links TRBV20-1 to TRBJ2-5; D might be TRBD2 (6 bases). The CDR3 sequence is 12 residues long. From germline, CDR1 is DFQATT and CDR2 SNEGSKA (reference sequence). Trimming took off 0 bases at V and 7 bases at J, with 9 bases between the two ends. The CDR3 DNA reads as TGCAGTGCTAGAGAGGGCGGGGCGACCCAGTACTTC. Its translation is CSAREGGATQYF.

This chain links TRBV7-3 with TRBJ1-2; weak D call: TRBD1 (5 bases). V lost 5 bases and J 14 bases, leaving 18 bases between the germline ends. CDR1 is SGHTA, CDR2 FQGTGA, per germline. This CDR3 contains 12 residues. In nucleotides, the CDR3 is TGTGCCAGCAGCCGCCGGGACGGCATGAGAACCTTC. Translation: CASSRRDGMRTF.

The CDR3 protein is CASSFQRRTQYF. For the CDR3, the DNA is TGTGCCAGCAGTTTCCAGAGGCGAACGCAGTATTTT. The rearrangement links TRBV12-3 or TRBV12-4 to TRBJ2-3; D not resolved. The length of the CDR3 is 12 residues. Trimming stripped 3 bases from V and 9 bases from J, with 10 bases between.

This chain uses TRBV10-3 with TRBJ2-5; 7 bases fit TRBD1. The V and J ends lost 0 bases and 3 bases, in that order; junction bases with no gene match: 10. The CDR3 extends over 17 amino acids. The germline gives CDR1 ENHRY, CDR2 SYGVKD. DNA of the CDR3: TGTGCCATCAGTGAGTCCCCTCTTTCGGGGACAGAAGAGACCCAGTACTTC. Amino acid sequence: CAISESPLSGTEETQYF.

The J gene is TRBJ2-2, the V gene TRBV2; 9 bases fit TRBD2. This CDR3 spans 17 amino acids. The J segment lost 1 base and the V segment lost 3 bases, leaving 6 bases of the junction unmatched. Germline values: CDR1 SNHLY, CDR2 FYNNEI. The CDR3 sequence is CASSEVAGAMNTGELFF. The CDR3 DNA is TGTGCCAGCAGTGAGGTAGCGGGGGCTATGAACACCGGGGAGCTGTTTTTT.